This T cell receptor (beta chain) was profiled in a study of shared clonotypes between healthy human individuals. The wider study: In total, the donors were a couple of women and a few men aged 18 to 49. Researchers assigned three CD4 naive, three CD4 memory, two CD8 naive and one CD8 memory plate to each donor. Study results and caveats: An anticipated effect of sequencing depth on clonotype sharing among donors was recognized. Naive subsets generally exceeded memory subsets in estimated richness.

The naive CD8 fraction comprised CD45RO-negative cells positively selected for CCR7 and excluded terminally differentiated effector memory CD45RA+ cells. TCRdb keeps only in-frame clones here, not all; method: immunoSEQ multiplex PCR. The data show approximately 650,000 clones, roughly 95% seen once. The trim removed 4 bases at V and 6 bases at J, leaving 17 bases unmatched. Per germline, CDR1 SGHRS and CDR2 YFSETQ. This CDR3 region has 19 residues. Details on this clone: Its antigen is unknown.

The chain carries TRBV5-1 and TRBJ2-2; 11 bases are shared with TRBD2. This clonotype was sampled from a woman between 25 and 40 years old in good health. The sequenced material came from naive CD8+ T cells sorted from blood. The DNA for the CDR3 is TGCGCCAGCAGCGATAGCGGGAGGGCCGCTTTTCGCCCCCCCGGGGAGCTGTTTTTT. It codes for CASSDSGRAAFRPPGELFF.